This T cell receptor beta chain was observed in a study of PD-1 blockade in classical Hodgkin lymphoma. V was shortened by 4 bases and J by 5 bases, with 13 bases between the two germline ends. The CDR3 sequence is 14 residues long. Germline CDR1 SGHRS, CDR2 YFSETQ. Time point here: cycle 4 day 1 (C4D1), after five to seven weeks of nivolumab. Relapse was seen in all patients after autologous stem cell transplantation, and brentuximab vedotin exposure was variable. Isolation of CD4+ T cells from thawed PBMCs was performed by magnetic negative selection. Only in-frame clones appear in the TCRdb table, and some are missing; sequencing was by immunoSEQ multiplex PCR. Of around 26,000 clones listed, roughly 80% are singletons.

V gene TRBV5-1 combines with J gene TRBJ1-5; tentatively, D is TRBD1 (5 bases). The sample consisted of CD4+ T cells from blood, taken before the fourth cycle of nivolumab. This sequence originates from a human donor with classical Hodgkin lymphoma. CDR3: CASSPGTGDQPQHF. CDR3 sequence (DNA): TGCGCCAGCAGCCCAGGGACGGGCGATCAGCCCCAGCATTTT.